This T cell receptor (beta chain) was obtained from a study of blood T cell repertoires in COVID-19. Study at large: Samples of COVID-19 (acute and convalescent) were obtained from the United States, Italy and Spain. PBMCs, B-cell-depleted T cells, or T cells were the source of the cDNA or gDNA that made up the material.

The V gene's germline CDR1 is WNHNN and CDR2 SYGVQD (reference sequence). CDR3 length: 13 amino acids. V shed 5 bases, J shed 6 bases, and the junction held 4 bases outside the gene matches. In the authors' workflow: Amplification of reference gene primers was used by the study to estimate nucleated cell counts. TCRdb's copy holds only in-frame clones and misses some; the assay was immunoSEQ multiplex PCR. That table is the source of V, J and clone size, and D and trimming were worked out from the DNA. Of about 120,000 clones listed, 87% were seen once; the top ten hold roughly 30%. The sample taken for sequencing was peripheral blood. This rearrangement joins TRBV10-1 to TRBJ2-7; TRBD1 aligns across 10 bases. This TCR derives from a woman in her seventies with acute or convalescent COVID-19. The CDR3 sequence: CASSPRTGGEQYF. In DNA form, the CDR3 reads TGCGCCAGCAGTCCGCGGACAGGGGGCGAGCAGTACTTC.